This TCR beta chain was observed in a study of cytomegalovirus exposure and HLA in healthy donors. Researchers ran the PCR with 60 Vbeta and 13 Jbeta primers. Produced via immunoSEQ multiplex PCR; TCRdb's table is partial and in-frame only. The sample records some 74,000 clones, about 72% being singletons. Trimming took off 0 bases at V and 6 bases at J, with 6 bases between the two ends. The CDR3 has 13 amino acids. Germline V CDR1 and CDR2: SGHVS, FNYEAQ. The rearrangement joins TRBV7-6 to TRBJ2-1; D gene ambiguous. Sequencing was done on a sample of PBMCs. The origin of this receptor is a man aged 40-50 years in good health and CMV-seropositive. CDR3 DNA sequence: TGTGCCAGCAGCTTAGCTTTGCGCAATGAGCAGTTCTTC. Translated: CASSLALRNEQFF.